This TCR beta chain appears in the sequencing data of a study of long-term antiretroviral therapy in people with HIV. Runs used v3.0 of the immunoSEQ assay and were done at survey level. The protocol was immunoSEQ multiplex PCR, while the TCRdb copy is restricted to in-frame clones and leaves out a portion. The sample lists 15,000 to 20,000 clones; around four fifths were seen once. Germline V gene sequence: CDR1 ENHRY, CDR2 SYGVKD. The junction had 13 bases not matched to a gene; V was cut back by 4 bases and J by 4 bases. The CDR3 runs to 18 residues. The rearrangement links TRBV10-3 to TRBJ1-1; 12 nucleotides match TRBD1. This specimen consisted of unsorted PBMCs, obtained at the start of antiretroviral therapy, before treatment. This clonotype originated in a middle-aged woman with HIV. CDR3 amino acids: CAISGGLRDRGRGTEAFF. The CDR3 bases are TGTGCCATCAGTGGGGGATTACGGGACAGGGGGCGCGGCACTGAAGCTTTCTTT.